This TCR beta chain was observed in a study of blood T cell repertoires in COVID-19. Study background: COVID-19 samples collected from the United States, Italy and Spain covered acute and convalescent phases. PBMCs, B-cell-depleted T cells, or T cells provided the cDNA or gDNA that made up the material.

Cohort allocation depended upon clinical history that participants reported. Recovered status in Cohort 3 required two negative PCRs, clearance, or symptom resolution. Assay: immunoSEQ multiplex PCR; the TCRdb copy retains only in-frame clones and omits some. This sample has around 300,000 clones; approximately 91% occur once, and the top ten carry 1.5% to 2%. The germline V gene has CDR1 SGHDN and CDR2 FVKESK. V trimming: 6 bases; J trimming: 0 bases; junction bases outside the gene matches: 1. CDR3 length: 14 residues. The chain couples TRBV14 to TRBJ2-7, with 11 bases aligning to TRBD1. Sample: PBMCs or T cells enriched from blood (not recorded which). This receptor was taken from a woman aged 35 to 49 who had recovered from COVID-19. CDR3: CASRGTGGSYEQYF. CDR3 nucleotides: TGTGCCAGCAGGGGGACAGGGGGCTCCTACGAGCAGTACTTC.